This T cell receptor beta chain appears in the sequencing data of a study of blood T cell repertoires in COVID-19. Overall study: Researchers got acute and convalescent COVID-19 samples from the United States, Italy and Spain.

Repertoires were generated with immunoSEQ multiplex PCR, while TCRdb's copy carries only in-frame clones and drops some. This table holds about 210,000 clones, 81% found once. This clone was counted between two and nine times. V was shortened by 6 bases and J by 2 bases, with 26 bases between the two germline ends. The CDR3 is 18 residues long. Per germline, CDR1 SGHDT and CDR2 YYEEEE. Sequences were obtained from PBMCs or T cells enriched from blood (not recorded which). The TCR comes from a woman in her fifties or sixties with acute COVID-19. V and J are TRBV5-6 and TRBJ2-5, with D perhaps TRBD2 (5 bases). In DNA, the CDR3 is TGTGCCAGCAACCCCAGGTTCGGAGCGGATGTAATACAAGAGACCCAGTACTTC. It yields the protein CASNPRFGADVIQETQYF.